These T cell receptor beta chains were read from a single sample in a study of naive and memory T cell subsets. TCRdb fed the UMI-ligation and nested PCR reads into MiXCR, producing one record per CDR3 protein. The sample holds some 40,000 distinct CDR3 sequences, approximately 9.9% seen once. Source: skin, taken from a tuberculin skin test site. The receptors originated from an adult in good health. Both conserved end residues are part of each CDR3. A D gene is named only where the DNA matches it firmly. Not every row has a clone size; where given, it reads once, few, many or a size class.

CDR3: CSVEDHPRTALGDEQFF; DNA: TGCAGCGTTGAAGACCACCCCCGGACAGCCCTCGGGGATGAGCAGTTCTTC; V: TRBV29-1; J: TRBJ2-1; size: -; D: -
CDR3: CASKTSGWDNEQFF; DNA: TGTGCCAGCAAGACTAGCGGATGGGACAATGAGCAGTTCTTC; V: TRBV2; J: TRBJ2-1; size: -; D: TRBD2
CDR3: CASMKDSGTQYF; DNA: TGTGCCAGCATGAAGGACAGTGGTACGCAGTATTTT; V: TRBV2; J: TRBJ2-3; size: many; D: -
CDR3: CASSLAREGNQPQHF; DNA: TGTGCCAGCAGCTTAGCGAGGGAGGGCAATCAGCCCCAGCATTTT; V: TRBV7-9; J: TRBJ1-5; size: many; D: -
CDR3: CSVSSGYNEQFF; DNA: TGCAGCGTTTCAAGCGGCTACAATGAGCAGTTCTTC; V: TRBV29-1; J: TRBJ2-1; size: -; D: -
CDR3: CAISDITGGIRNTEAFF; DNA: TGTGCCATCAGTGACATAACAGGGGGCATAAGGAACACTGAAGCTTTCTTT; V: TRBV10-3; J: TRBJ1-1; size: few; D: TRBD1
CDR3: CSARDGGSDTQYF; DNA: TGCAGTGCTAGAGATGGCGGCTCAGATACGCAGTATTTT; V: TRBV20-1; J: TRBJ2-3; size: few; D: -
CDR3: CASSWGLAGGDTDTQYF; DNA: TGTGCCAGCAGTTGGGGACTAGCGGGAGGAGACACAGATACGCAGTATTTT; V: TRBV28; J: TRBJ2-3; size: many; D: TRBD2
CDR3: CASSPWTSGGPNTQYF; DNA: TGTGCCAGCAGCCCGTGGACTAGCGGGGGTCCTAATACGCAGTATTTT; V: TRBV5-4; J: TRBJ2-3; size: few; D: TRBD2
CDR3: CASSQPYTEAFF; DNA: TGTGCCAGCAGCCAACCGTACACTGAAGCTTTCTTT; V: TRBV14; J: TRBJ1-1; size: few; D: -
CDR3: CASSGWGDNEQYF; DNA: TGTGCCAGCAGTGGGTGGGGGGATAACGAGCAGTACTTC; V: TRBV25-1; J: TRBJ2-7; size: few; D: -
CDR3: CASSTRITSEQYF; DNA: TGTGCCAGCAGCACCCGTATTACGTCCGAGCAGTACTTC; V: TRBV11-1; J: TRBJ2-7; size: many; D: -
CDR3: CSARVPATNEKLFF; DNA: TGCAGTGCTAGAGTTCCTGCAACTAATGAAAAACTGTTTTTT; V: TRBV20-1; J: TRBJ1-4; size: many; D: -
CDR3: CASSLGGALSDTQYF; DNA: TGTGCCAGCAGCTTAGGCGGAGCCCTGTCGGATACGCAGTATTTT; V: TRBV11-2; J: TRBJ2-3; size: many; D: -
CDR3: CASSPPGRYEQYF; DNA: TGTGCCAGCTCACCGCCGGGACGCTACGAGCAGTACTTC; V: TRBV18; J: TRBJ2-7; size: many; D: -
CDR3: CSARGTGAFFYEQYF; DNA: TGCAGTGCTAGGGGGACAGGTGCATTCTTCTACGAGCAGTACTTC; V: TRBV20-1; J: TRBJ2-7; size: many; D: TRBD1
CDR3: CASSQDWQGSSNQPQHF; DNA: TGTGCCAGCAGCCAAGATTGGCAGGGCTCGAGCAATCAGCCCCAGCATTTT; V: TRBV4-2; J: TRBJ1-5; size: few; D: -